This T cell receptor beta chain was sequenced for a study of PD-L1 blockade in urothelial cancer. Study background: Most of the 29 patients were men whose urothelial cancer was bladder-origin.

V shed 6 bases and J shed 2 bases, with 8 bases lying between them. Per germline, CDR1 SQVTM and CDR2 ANQGSEA. This CDR3 region has 11 residues. Using immunoSEQ multiplex PCR, the repertoire was profiled, and TCRdb retains in-frame clones only, with some absent. The sample yields 35,000 to 55,000 clones, roughly 86% seen once. This clone is a singleton in its sample. The specimen was PBMCs, collected around atezolizumab (anti-PD-L1) treatment. This TCR derives from a man between 65 and 85 years old with urothelial cancer. The chain is built from TRBV29-1 and TRBJ2-7; no reliable D call. The CDR3 here is CSVLETYEQYF. The CDR3 DNA is TGCAGCGTCCTTGAGACCTACGAGCAGTACTTC.